Listed below are T cell receptor beta chains from one sample, sequenced in a study of breast tumors, draining lymph nodes, adjacent tissues. TCRdb reprocessed the multiplex PCR reads with MiXCR, giving one entry per CDR3 protein. The table includes roughly 130,000 distinct CDR3 sequences, 20% detected once. Specimen: axillary lymph node tissue. The source is a female donor with breast cancer. Some clones in this sample may be carry-over from other donors' samples. CDR3s include the opening cysteine and the closing phenylalanine or tryptophan. A D gene is named only where the DNA matches it firmly. Only some rows state a clone size, as once, few, many or a class for expanded clones.

size | D | J | V | CDR3 | DNA
many | - | TRBJ2-3 | TRBV5-1 | CASSLEGPLGGDTQYF | TGCGCCAGCAGCTTGGAAGGACCCTTAGGAGGAGATACGCAGTATTTT
many | - | TRBJ2-7 | TRBV9 | CASSVDITYEQYF | TGTGCCAGCAGCGTAGACATAACCTACGAGCAGTACTTC
- | TRBD2 | TRBJ2-2 | TRBV7-3 | CASNGGANTGELFF | TGTGCCAGCAACGGGGGGGCGAACACCGGGGAGCTGTTTTTT
many | - | TRBJ2-1 | TRBV5-8 | CASSLDAGYEQFF | TGTGCCAGCAGCTTGGATGCGGGGTATGAGCAGTTCTTC
many | TRBD2 | TRBJ2-2 | TRBV19 | CASSYGRASGELFF | TGTGCCAGTAGTTATGGGAGGGCCTCCGGGGAGCTGTTTTTT
many | - | TRBJ1-4 | TRBV20-1 | CSASGPREGAEKLFF | TGCAGTGCTAGTGGCCCACGGGAAGGGGCTGAAAAACTGTTTTTT
once | - | TRBJ2-6 | TRBV5-8 | CASSSMRESGANVLTF | TGTGCCAGCAGCTCGATGAGGGAATCCGGGGCCAACGTCCTGACTTTC
- | - | TRBJ1-2 | TRBV28 | CASSPHMGGGDRGYTF | TGTGCCAGCAGTCCCCACATGGGGGGGGGGGATAGGGGCTACACCTTC
many | - | TRBJ1-2 | TRBV18 | CASSRERAGYTF | TGTGCCAGCTCACGAGAAAGGGCCGGCTACACCTTC
many | TRBD2 | TRBJ2-1 | TRBV15 | CATSRGLREGGEQFF | TGTGCCACCAGCAGAGGGTTGCGGGAGGGGGGTGAGCAGTTCTTC
many | TRBD2 | TRBJ2-5 | TRBV2 | CASSEKAGGETQYF | TGTGCCAGCAGTGAAAAGGCGGGAGGGGAGACCCAGTACTTC
- | TRBD1 | TRBJ1-1 | TRBV7-2 | CASSLGQGQGAGEAFF | TGTGCCAGCAGCTTAGGTCAAGGACAGGGGGCCGGTGAAGCTTTCTTT
many | TRBD1 | TRBJ2-7 | TRBV18 | CASSPGTGREQYF | TGTGCCAGCTCACCAGGGACAGGGCGCGAGCAGTACTTC
many | - | TRBJ2-7 | TRBV20-1 | CSASLGGLSYEQYF | TGCAGTGCTAGTTTGGGGGGACTCTCCTACGAGCAGTACTTC
many | TRBD2 | TRBJ2-7 | TRBV20-1 | CSATPGVAGDYEQYF | TGCAGTGCAACCCCCGGGGTAGCGGGAGACTACGAGCAGTACTTC
many | TRBD2 | TRBJ2-1 | TRBV20-1 | CSGLAQRDPPEQFF | TGCAGTGGGCTCGCCCAGCGGGACCCCCCTGAGCAGTTCTTC
many | TRBD2 | TRBJ2-7 | TRBV20-1 | CSARRTSGRSQGEQYF | TGCAGTGCTAGACGGACTAGCGGGAGGTCCCAGGGCGAGCAGTACTTC
many | TRBD1 | TRBJ2-7 | TRBV27 | CAKQGSDEQYF | TGTGCCAAACAGGGGTCCGACGAGCAGTACTTC
many | - | TRBJ2-3 | TRBV9 | CASSVARLDPDTQYF | TGTGCCAGCAGCGTAGCTCGCCTAGACCCAGATACGCAGTATTTT
many | TRBD1 | TRBJ1-2 | TRBV5-1 | CASPPGGRDYGYTF | TGCGCCAGCCCCCCAGGGGGCAGAGACTATGGCTACACCTTC
many | - | TRBJ2-3 | TRBV29-1 | CSVERGFSDTQYF | TGCAGCGTTGAAAGGGGGTTTTCAGATACGCAGTATTTT
many | - | TRBJ2-7 | TRBV28 | CASGPYEGNYEQYF | TGTGCCAGCGGCCCTTATGAAGGCAACTACGAGCAGTACTTC
many | TRBD2 | TRBJ2-3 | TRBV20-1 | CSAEPGLGEDTQYF | TGCAGTGCTGAACCGGGACTAGGGGAAGATACGCAGTATTTT
many | - | TRBJ2-3 | TRBV7-3 | CASSLDSPPDTQYF | TGTGCCAGCAGCTTAGACTCGCCCCCGGATACGCAGTATTTT
many | - | TRBJ2-5 | TRBV9 | CASGQTQYF | TGTGCCTCCGGGCAGACCCAGTACTTC
- | - | TRBJ2-2 | TRBV20-1 | CSAGGAGELLF | TGCAGTGCCGGGGGAGCCGGGGAGCTGCTTTTT
many | TRBD1 | TRBJ1-4 | TRBV4-1 | CASRPKDRGPEKLFF | TGCGCCAGCAGGCCGAAGGACAGGGGGCCTGAAAAACTGTTTTTT
many | TRBD1 | TRBJ2-5 | TRBV20-1 | CSAIRDRGETQYF | TGCAGTGCCATAAGAGACAGGGGAGAGACCCAGTACTTC